This TCR beta chain was found in a study of early T cells in non-severe SARS-CoV-2 infection. Overall study: Chains from this unsorted whole-blood bulk RNA could not be paired. Study-wide findings and caveats: Clonotype matching in VDJdb favored anti-spike CD8 responses and did not capture private and CD4 specificities.

The library protocol tagged individual cDNA molecules with unique molecular identifiers. TCRdb re-called the 5' RACE reads through MiXCR, storing one row per CDR3 protein. The data contain approximately 77,000 distinct CDR3 sequences, 5% of them singletons. The CDR3 runs 16 residues. Germline CDR1 reads SGHNT; CDR2 reads YENEEA. V was clipped by 4 bases and J by 3 bases; unmatched bases: 9. This clonotype was found many times. Its antigen is not identified. The material sequenced was whole blood, taken at baseline. The genes are TRBV11-3 and TRBJ2-3; TRBD2 matches 8 bases. This clonotype was obtained from an adult who was a healthcare worker with PCR-confirmed SARS-CoV-2 infection or an uninfected control (not recorded which). DNA of the CDR3: TGTGCCAGCAGCTACTTGGCGGGACTAGGGACAGATACGCAGTATTTT. Translated: CASSYLAGLGTDTQYF.